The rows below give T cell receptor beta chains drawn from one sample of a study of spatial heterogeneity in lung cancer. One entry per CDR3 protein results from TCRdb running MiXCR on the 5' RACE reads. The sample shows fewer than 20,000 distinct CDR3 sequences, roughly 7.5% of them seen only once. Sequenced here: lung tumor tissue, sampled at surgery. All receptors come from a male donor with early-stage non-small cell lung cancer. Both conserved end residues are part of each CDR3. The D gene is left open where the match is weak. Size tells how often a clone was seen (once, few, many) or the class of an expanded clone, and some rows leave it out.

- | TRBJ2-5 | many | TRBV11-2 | TGTGCCAGCAGATCCGGACTCGGGGGGACCCAGTACTTC | CASRSGLGGTQYF
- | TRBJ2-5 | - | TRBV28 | TGTGCCAGCAGTTTACAGCCGGGATGGGGTTTGGAGACCCAGTACTTC | CASSLQPGWGLETQYF
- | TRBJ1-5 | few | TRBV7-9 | TGTGCCAGCAGCTTAGGAATAGGGGATGGCAATCAGCCCCAGCATTTT | CASSLGIGDGNQPQHF
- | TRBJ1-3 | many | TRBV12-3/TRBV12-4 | TGTGCCAGCAGTTTCTCGCAGGGATCTGGAAACACCATATATTTT | CASSFSQGSGNTIYF
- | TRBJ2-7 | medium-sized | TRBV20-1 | TGCAGTGCTAGAGGAAGGTCCTCCCCCAACGAGCAGTACTTC | CSARGRSSPNEQYF
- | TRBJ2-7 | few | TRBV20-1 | TGCAGTGCTAGAGGCCAGAGCCTTGCCGAGCAGTACTTC | CSARGQSLAEQYF
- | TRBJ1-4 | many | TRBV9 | TGTGCCAGCAGCGTAGATCCCCAGGCAACTAATGAAAAACTGTTTTTT | CASSVDPQATNEKLFF
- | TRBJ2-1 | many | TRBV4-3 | TGCGCCAGCAGCCAAGATCGGCGGGCTGAGCAGTTCTTC | CASSQDRRAEQFF
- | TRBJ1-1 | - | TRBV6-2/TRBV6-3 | TGTGCCAGCAGCCGGGGACACTCGAACACTGAAGCTTTCTTT | CASSRGHSNTEAFF
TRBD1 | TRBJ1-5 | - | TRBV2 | TGTGCCAGCAGTGAATTACAGGGGATTAATCAGCCCCAGCATTTT | CASSELQGINQPQHF
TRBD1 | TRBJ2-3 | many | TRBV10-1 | TGCGCCAGCAGTGATTCGGGACAGGGCTCGTCAGATACGCAGTATTTT | CASSDSGQGSSDTQYF
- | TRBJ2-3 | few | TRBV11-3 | TGTGCCAGCAGCTTAGTCACAGATACGCAGTATTTT | CASSLVTDTQYF
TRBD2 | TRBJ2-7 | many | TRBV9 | TGTGCCAGCAGCGGCGGGACTAGCGGGGGAGCCTTGTACTTC | CASSGGTSGGALYF
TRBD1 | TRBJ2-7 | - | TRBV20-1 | TGCAGTGCTACGGGACAGGGTACCTACGAGCAGTACTTC | CSATGQGTYEQYF
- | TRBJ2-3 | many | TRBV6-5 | TGTGCCAGCAACCGGGACGGAAGCACAGATACGCAGTATTTT | CASNRDGSTDTQYF
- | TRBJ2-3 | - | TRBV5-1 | TGCGCCAGCAGCCTTGTGGCCGGGACAGATACGCAGTATTTT | CASSLVAGTDTQYF
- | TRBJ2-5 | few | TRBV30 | TGTGCCTGGAGTATTGTGTTGGAGACCCAGTACTTC | CAWSIVLETQYF
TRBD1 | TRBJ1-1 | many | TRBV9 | TGTGCCAGCAGCGGGGGGGGACAGGGGGCTGCTGAAGCTTTCTTT | CASSGGGQGAAEAFF
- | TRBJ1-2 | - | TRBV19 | TGTGCCAGTAACCTTGCGGGGGTGAATGGCTACACCTTC | CASNLAGVNGYTF
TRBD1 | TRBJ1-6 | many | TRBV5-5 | TGTGCCAGCAGCTTGGTTGGCAGGGGGAATAATTCACCCCTCCACTTT | CASSLVGRGNNSPLHF
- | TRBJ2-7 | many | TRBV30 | TGTGCCTGGAAACCCGACTCCTTCTCCTACGAGCAGTACTTC | CAWKPDSFSYEQYF
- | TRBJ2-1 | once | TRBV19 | TGTGCCAGTACCCTAGGGGCGGGTCATGGGGATGAGCAGTTCTTC | CASTLGAGHGDEQFF
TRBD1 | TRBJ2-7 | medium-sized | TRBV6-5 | TGTGCCAGCAGTTATACCGGGACAGGGTATGACGAGCAGTACTTC | CASSYTGTGYDEQYF
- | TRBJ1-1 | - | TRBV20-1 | TGCAGTGCTCCCCGGGCTGGGGAGAACACTGAAGCTTTCTTT | CSAPRAGENTEAFF
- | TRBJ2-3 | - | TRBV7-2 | TGTGCCAGCAGCTTCGCAGATACGCAGTATTTT | CASSFADTQYF
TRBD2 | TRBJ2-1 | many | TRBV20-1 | TGCAGTGCTAGAGTCCGAGGACTAGCGGGGGCCAATGAGCAGTTCTTC | CSARVRGLAGANEQFF
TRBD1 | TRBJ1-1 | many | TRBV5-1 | TGCGCCAGCAGCTTAAACGGACAGGGTTTGGACACTGAAGCTTTCTTT | CASSLNGQGLDTEAFF
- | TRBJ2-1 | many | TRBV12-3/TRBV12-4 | TGTGCCAGCACCAGGGGGGCAGTTTACAATGAGCAGTTCTTC | CASTRGAVYNEQFF
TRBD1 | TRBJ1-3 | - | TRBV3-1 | TGTGCCAGCAGTAACGACAGGGCCTCTGGAAACACCATATATTTT | CASSNDRASGNTIYF
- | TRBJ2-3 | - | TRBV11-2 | TGTGCCAGCAGCGCCGGGGGGCATGGCCGTTTT | CASSAGGHGRF
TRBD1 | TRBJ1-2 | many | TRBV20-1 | TGCAGTGCTGATCCGGGACAGGGGGTAAACTATGGCTACACCTTC | CSADPGQGVNYGYTF
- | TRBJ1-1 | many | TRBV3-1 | TGTGCCAGCAGCCAAGCTAAAATCAGGTACACTGAAGCTTTCTTT | CASSQAKIRYTEAFF
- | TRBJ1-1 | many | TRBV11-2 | TGTGCCAGCAGCTTAGTAGGGGTGGGGACTGAAGCTTTCTTT | CASSLVGVGTEAFF
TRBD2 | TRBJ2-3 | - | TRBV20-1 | TGCAGTGCTAGGGAGGCACAAGGACTAGCGGGGGGCGGTACGCAGTATTTT | CSAREAQGLAGGGTQYF
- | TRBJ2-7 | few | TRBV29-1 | TGCAGCGTCCTCGGACCGGTCTCCTACGAGCAGTACTTC | CSVLGPVSYEQYF
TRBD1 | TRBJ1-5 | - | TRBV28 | TGTGCCAGCAGGAGGACAGGGGGCGGTCAGCCCCAGCATTTT | CASRRTGGGQPQHF
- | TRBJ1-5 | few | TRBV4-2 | TGTGCCAGCAGCCAAGAGTCGGCTAATCAGCCCCAGCATTTT | CASSQESANQPQHF
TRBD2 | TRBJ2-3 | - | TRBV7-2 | TGTGCCAGCACCCTAGTAGCGGGGGGGCCGGCAGATACGCAGTATTTT | CASTLVAGGPADTQYF
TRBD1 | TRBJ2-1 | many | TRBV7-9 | TGTGCCAGCAGCTTTAGGACAGGGGCTACACGGAGGTACAATGAGCAGTTCTTC | CASSFRTGATRRYNEQFF
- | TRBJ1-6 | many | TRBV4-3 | TGCGCCAGCAGCCAAGATCAGGTCTGGGCGAAAGGGATTTTTTCCTCACCCCTCCACTTT | CASSQDQVWAKGIFSSPLHF
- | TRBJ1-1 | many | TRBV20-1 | TGCAGTGCTAGAGGTGGGGTTTGGAGCACTGAAGCTTTCTTT | CSARGGVWSTEAFF
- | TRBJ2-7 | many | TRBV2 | TGTGCCAGCGCCAGGCCCGGGCAGGTGCAGTACTTC | CASARPGQVQYF